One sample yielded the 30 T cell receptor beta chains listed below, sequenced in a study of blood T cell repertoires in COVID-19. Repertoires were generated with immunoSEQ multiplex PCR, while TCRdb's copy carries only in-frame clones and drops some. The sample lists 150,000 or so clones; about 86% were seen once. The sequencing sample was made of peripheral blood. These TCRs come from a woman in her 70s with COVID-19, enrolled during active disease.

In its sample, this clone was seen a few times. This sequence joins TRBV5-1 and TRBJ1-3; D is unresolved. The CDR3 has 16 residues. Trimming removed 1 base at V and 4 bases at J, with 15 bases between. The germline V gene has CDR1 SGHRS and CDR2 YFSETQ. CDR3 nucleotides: TGCGCCAGCAGCTTGATGGGAGCCTGGGCCGGAAACACCATATATTTT. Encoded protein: CASSLMGAWAGNTIYF.

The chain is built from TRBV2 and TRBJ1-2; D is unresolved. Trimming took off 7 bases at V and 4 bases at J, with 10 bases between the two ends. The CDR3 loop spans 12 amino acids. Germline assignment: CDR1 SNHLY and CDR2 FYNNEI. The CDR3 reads CASTSGIYGYTF. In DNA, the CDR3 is TGTGCCAGCACTTCGGGGATCTATGGCTACACCTTC.

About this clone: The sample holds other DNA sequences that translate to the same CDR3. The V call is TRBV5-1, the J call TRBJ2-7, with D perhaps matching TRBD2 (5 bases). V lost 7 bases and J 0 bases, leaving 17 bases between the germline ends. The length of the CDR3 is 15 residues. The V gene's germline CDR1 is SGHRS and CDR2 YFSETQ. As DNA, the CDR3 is TGCGCCAGCTCCTGGGAGTCTGTTAGCTCCTACGAGCAGTACTTC. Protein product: CASSWESVSSYEQYF.

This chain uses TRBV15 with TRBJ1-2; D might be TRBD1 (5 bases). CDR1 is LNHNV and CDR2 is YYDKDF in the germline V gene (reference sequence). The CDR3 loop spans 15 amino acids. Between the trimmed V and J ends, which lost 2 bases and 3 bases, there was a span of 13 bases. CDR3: CATSRNAGWYYGYTF. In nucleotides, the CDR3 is TGTGCCACCAGCAGAAACGCAGGGTGGTACTATGGCTACACCTTC.

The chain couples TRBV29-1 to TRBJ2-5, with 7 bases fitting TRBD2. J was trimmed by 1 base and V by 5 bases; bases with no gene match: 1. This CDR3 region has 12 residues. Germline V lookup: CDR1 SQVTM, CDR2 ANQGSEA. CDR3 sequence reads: CSVSGGQETQYF. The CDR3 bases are TGCAGCGTTTCGGGGGGCCAAGAGACCCAGTACTTC. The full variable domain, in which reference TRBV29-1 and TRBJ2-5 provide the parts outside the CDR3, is SAVISQKPSRDICQRGTSLTIQCQVDSQVTMMFWYRQQPGQSLTLIATANQGSEATYESGFVIDKFPISRPNLTFSTLTVSNMSPEDSSIYLCSVSGGQETQYFGPGTRLLVL.

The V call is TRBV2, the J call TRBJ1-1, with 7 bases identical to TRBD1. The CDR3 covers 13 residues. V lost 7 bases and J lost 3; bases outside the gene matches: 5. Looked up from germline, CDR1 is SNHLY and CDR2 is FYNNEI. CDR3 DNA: TGTGCCAGCACCTTCGACAGGGACACTGAAGCTTTCTTT. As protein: CASTFDRDTEAFF.

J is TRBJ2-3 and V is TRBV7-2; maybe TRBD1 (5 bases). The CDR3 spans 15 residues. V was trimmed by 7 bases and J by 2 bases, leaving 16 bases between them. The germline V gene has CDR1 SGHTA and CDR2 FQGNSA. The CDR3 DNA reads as TGTGCCAGCACGACCACCCGACAGCACACAGATACGCAGTATTTT. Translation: CASTTTRQHTDTQYF.

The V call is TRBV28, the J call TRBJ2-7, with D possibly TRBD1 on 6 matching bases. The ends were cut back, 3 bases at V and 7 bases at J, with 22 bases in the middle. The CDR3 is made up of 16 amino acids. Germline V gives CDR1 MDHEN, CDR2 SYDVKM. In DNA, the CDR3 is TGTGCCAGCAGTTTGTCGGGAAGGGGGAGAGAAGGGGAGCAGTACTTC. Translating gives CASSLSGRGREGEQYF.

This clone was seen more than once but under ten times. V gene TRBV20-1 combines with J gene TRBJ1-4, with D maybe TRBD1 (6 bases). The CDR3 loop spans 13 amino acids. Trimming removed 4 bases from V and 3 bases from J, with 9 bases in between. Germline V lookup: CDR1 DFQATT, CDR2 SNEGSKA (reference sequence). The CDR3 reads CSATDRSNEKLFF. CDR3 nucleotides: TGCAGTGCTACTGACAGGTCTAATGAAAAACTGTTTTTT.

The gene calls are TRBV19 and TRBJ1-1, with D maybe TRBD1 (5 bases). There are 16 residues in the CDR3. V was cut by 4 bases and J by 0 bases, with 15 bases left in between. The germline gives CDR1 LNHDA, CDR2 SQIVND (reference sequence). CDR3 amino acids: CASSTGAGGVNTEAFF. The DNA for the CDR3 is TGTGCCAGTAGTACCGGGGCTGGGGGGGTGAACACTGAAGCTTTCTTT.

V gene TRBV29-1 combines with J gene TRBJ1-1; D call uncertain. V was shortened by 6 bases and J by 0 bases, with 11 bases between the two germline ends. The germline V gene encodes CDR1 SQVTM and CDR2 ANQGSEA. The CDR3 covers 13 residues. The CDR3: CSVANGLNTEAFF. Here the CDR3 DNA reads TGCAGCGTCGCGAATGGGCTGAACACTGAAGCTTTCTTT.

The CDR3 region is CASSIRQGDGYTF. The CDR3 bases are TGTGCCAGCAGCATACGACAGGGGGATGGCTACACCTTC. The chain is built from TRBV7-9 and TRBJ1-2; 9 nucleotides agree with TRBD1. CDR3 length: 13 residues. Germline trimming cut 5 bases from V and 6 bases from J; bases unmatched to any gene: 4. CDR1 is SEHNR and CDR2 is FQNEAQ in the germline V gene (reference sequence).

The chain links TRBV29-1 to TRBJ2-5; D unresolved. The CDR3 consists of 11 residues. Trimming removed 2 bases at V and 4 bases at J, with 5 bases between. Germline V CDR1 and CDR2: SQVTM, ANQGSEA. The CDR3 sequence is CSVERGETQYF. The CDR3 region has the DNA TGCAGCGTTGAAAGAGGAGAGACCCAGTACTTC.

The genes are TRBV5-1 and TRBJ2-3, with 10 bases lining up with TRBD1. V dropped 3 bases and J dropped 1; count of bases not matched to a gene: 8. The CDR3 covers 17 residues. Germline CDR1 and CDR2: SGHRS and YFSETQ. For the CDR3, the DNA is TGCGCCAGCAGCTCCTTACCCGGGACAGGGGGCACAGATACGCAGTATTTT. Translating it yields CASSSLPGTGGTDTQYF.

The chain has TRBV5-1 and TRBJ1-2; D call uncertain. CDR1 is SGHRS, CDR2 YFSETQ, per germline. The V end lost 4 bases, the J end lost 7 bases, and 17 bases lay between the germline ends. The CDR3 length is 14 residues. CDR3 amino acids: CASSPGWTGSGYTF. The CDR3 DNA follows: TGCGCCAGCAGCCCCGGATGGACTGGGTCTGGCTACACCTTC.

The CDR3 loop is CASSPLDRGSTGELFF. The CDR3 DNA is TGTGCCAGCTCACCCCTGGACAGGGGCTCCACCGGGGAGCTGTTTTTT. The chain joins TRBV18 to TRBJ2-2; TRBD1 aligns across 9 bases. The CDR3 totals 16 residues. Germline lookup yields CDR1 KGHSH and CDR2 LQKENI. V was clipped by 3 bases and J by 4 bases; unmatched bases: 6.

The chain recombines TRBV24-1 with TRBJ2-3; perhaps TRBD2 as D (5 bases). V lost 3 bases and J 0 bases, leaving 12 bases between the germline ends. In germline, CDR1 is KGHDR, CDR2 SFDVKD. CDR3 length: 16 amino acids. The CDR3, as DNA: TGTGCCACCAGTGATGGCGGGCAGGAAAGCACAGATACGCAGTATTTT. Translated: CATSDGGQESTDTQYF.

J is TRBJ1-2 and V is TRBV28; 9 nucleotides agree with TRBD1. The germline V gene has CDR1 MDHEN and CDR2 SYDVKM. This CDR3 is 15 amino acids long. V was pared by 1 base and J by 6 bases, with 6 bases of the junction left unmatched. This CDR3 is CASSLLWGQGHGYTF. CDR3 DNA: TGTGCCAGCAGTTTATTGTGGGGACAGGGTCATGGCTACACCTTC.

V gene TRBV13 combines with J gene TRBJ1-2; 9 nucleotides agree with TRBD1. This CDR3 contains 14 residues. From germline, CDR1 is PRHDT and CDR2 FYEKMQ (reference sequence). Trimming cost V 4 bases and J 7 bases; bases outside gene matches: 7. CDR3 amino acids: CASSSRDRASGYTF. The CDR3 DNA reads TGTGCCAGCAGCTCCCGGGACAGGGCTTCTGGCTACACCTTC.

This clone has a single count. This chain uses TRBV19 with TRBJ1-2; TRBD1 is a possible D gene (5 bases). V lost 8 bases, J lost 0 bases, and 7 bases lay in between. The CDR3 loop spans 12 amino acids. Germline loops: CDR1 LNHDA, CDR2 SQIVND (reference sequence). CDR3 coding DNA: TGTGCCAGTGAGACAGCTAACTATGGCTACACCTTC. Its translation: CASETANYGYTF.

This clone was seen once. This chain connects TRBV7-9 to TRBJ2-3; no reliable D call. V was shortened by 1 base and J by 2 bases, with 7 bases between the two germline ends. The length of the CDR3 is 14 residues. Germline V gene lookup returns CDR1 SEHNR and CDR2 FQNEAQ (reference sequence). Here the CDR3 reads CASSLGAYTDTQYF. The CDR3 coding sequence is TGTGCCAGCAGCTTAGGAGCCTACACAGATACGCAGTATTTT.

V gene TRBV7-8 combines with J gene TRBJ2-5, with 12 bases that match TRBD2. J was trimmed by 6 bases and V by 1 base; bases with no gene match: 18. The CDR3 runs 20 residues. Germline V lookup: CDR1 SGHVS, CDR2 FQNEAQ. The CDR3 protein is CASSLVGLAGGPGSGKTQYF. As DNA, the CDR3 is TGTGCCAGCAGCTTAGTCGGCCTAGCGGGGGGGCCAGGGTCCGGTAAGACCCAGTACTTC.

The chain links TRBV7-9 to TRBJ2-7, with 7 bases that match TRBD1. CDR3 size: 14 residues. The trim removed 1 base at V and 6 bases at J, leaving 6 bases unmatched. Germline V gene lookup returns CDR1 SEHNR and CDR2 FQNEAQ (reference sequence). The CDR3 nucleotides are TGTGCCAGCAGCTTAGTAAGCGGACAGGCCGAGCAGTACTTC. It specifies CASSLVSGQAEQYF.

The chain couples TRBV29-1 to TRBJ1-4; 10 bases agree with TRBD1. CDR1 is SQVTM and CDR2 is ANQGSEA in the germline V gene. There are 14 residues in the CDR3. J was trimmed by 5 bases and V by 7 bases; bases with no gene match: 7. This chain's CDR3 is CSAREGQGNEKLFF. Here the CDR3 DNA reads TGCAGCGCCCGTGAGGGACAGGGGAATGAAAAACTGTTTTTT.

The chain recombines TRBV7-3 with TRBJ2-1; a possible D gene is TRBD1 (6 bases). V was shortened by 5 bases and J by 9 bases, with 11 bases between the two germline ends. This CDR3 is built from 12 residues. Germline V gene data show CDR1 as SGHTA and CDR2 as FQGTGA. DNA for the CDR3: TGTGCCAGCAGCCCCAACAGGGCTGAGCAGTTCTTC. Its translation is CASSPNRAEQFF.

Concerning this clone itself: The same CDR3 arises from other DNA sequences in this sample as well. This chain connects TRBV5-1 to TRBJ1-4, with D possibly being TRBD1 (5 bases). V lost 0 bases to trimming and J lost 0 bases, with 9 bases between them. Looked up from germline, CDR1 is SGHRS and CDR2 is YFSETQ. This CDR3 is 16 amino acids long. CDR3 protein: CASSLGGTATNEKLFF. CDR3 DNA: TGCGCCAGCAGCTTGGGGGGGACTGCAACTAATGAAAAACTGTTTTTT.

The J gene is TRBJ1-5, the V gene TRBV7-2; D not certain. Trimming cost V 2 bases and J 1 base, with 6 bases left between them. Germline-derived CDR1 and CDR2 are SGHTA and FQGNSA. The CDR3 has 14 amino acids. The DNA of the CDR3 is TGTGCCAGCAGCTTATCCTACAGCAATCAGCCCCAGCATTTT. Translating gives CASSLSYSNQPQHF.

In DNA, the CDR3 is TGTGCCAGCAGTTCGGACAGGGCTGATGAAAAACTGTTTTTT. It specifies CASSSDRADEKLFF. The V gene is TRBV7-9, the J gene TRBJ1-4; TRBD1 matches at 8 bases. The CDR3 is 14 residues long. Germline V gives CDR1 SEHNR, CDR2 FQNEAQ (reference sequence). V gave up 6 bases and J gave up 6 bases; unmatched junction bases: 6.

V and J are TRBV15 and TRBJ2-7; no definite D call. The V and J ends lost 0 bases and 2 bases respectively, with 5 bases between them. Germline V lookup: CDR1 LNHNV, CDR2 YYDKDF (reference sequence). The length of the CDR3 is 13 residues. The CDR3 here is CATSRDVAYEQYF. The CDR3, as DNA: TGTGCCACCAGCAGAGATGTCGCCTACGAGCAGTACTTC.

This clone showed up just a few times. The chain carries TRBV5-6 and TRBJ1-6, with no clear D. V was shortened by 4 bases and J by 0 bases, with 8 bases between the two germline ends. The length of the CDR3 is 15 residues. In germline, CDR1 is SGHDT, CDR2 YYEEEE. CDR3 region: CASSPRSSYNSPLHF. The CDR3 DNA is TGTGCCAGCAGCCCAAGGAGCTCCTATAATTCACCCCTCCACTTT.